These 18 T cell receptor beta chains originate from one sample sequenced in a study of T-cell reconstitution after alpha-beta-depleted transplantation in children. TCRbeta library construction was performed incorporating unique molecular identifiers. TCRdb redid the calling of the PCR reads with MiXCR, one entry per CDR3 protein. The table records 780,000 or so distinct CDR3 sequences, around 15% of them present only once. This specimen consisted of PBMCs, mostly from graft donor cells, obtained 360 days after TCRalphabeta/CD19-depleted stem cell transplant. These receptors all come from a male patient aged 5 to 17 who had a stem cell transplant for acute lymphoblastic leukemia, so the T cells may come from the graft donor.

The chain links TRBV10-2 to TRBJ2-5, with unresolved D. The germline V and J ends were trimmed by 6 bases and 5 bases, with 7 bases remaining between them. The CDR3 has 11 residues. Germline lookup yields CDR1 WSHSY and CDR2 SAAADI. The DNA for the CDR3 is TGCGCCAGCAGAAACCTGGAGACCCAGTACTTC. It yields the protein CASRNLETQYF.

This clonotype was found a few times. J is TRBJ1-5 and V is TRBV27, with TRBD1 matching 7 bases. The CDR3 runs 15 residues. In germline, CDR1 is MNHEY, CDR2 SMNVEV (reference sequence). The J segment lost 1 base and the V segment lost 2 bases, leaving 2 bases of the junction unmatched. CDR3 bases: TGTGCCAGCAGTTTAACAGGGGCGAGCAATCAGCCCCAGCATTTT. As protein: CASSLTGASNQPQHF.

As DNA, the CDR3 is TGTGCCAGCGCGCCCGACAGGGGCAGAAACACCATATATTTT. This encodes CASAPDRGRNTIYF. The J gene is TRBJ1-3, the V gene TRBV25-1; 8 bases line up with TRBD1. Germline V lookup: CDR1 MGHDK, CDR2 SYGVNS. V shed 8 bases, J shed 5 bases, and the junction held 8 bases outside the gene matches. The CDR3 sequence is 14 residues long.

This clonotype appeared many times. The V call is TRBV12-3 or TRBV12-4, the J call TRBJ2-4; 7 bases are a match to TRBD2. V gave up 3 bases and J gave up 8 bases; unmatched junction bases: 4. The CDR3 spans 13 residues. The CDR3 DNA is TGTGCCAGCAGTTTTGGCGGGAGACACATTCAGTACTTC. Its translation: CASSFGGRHIQYF.

This clonotype has at least ten counts. The rearrangement joins TRBV15 to TRBJ2-1, with a weak D call TRBD2 (6 bases). The CDR3 sequence is 17 residues long. Looked up from germline, CDR1 is LNHNV and CDR2 is YYDKDF (reference sequence). The germline V and J ends were trimmed by 2 bases and 0 bases, with 14 bases remaining between them. Here the CDR3 reads CATSRFGGTYSYNEQFF. CDR3 coding DNA: TGTGCCACCAGCAGATTTGGAGGGACTTACTCCTACAATGAGCAGTTCTTC. Filled out from reference TRBV15 and TRBJ2-1, the complete variable domain reads DAMVIQNPRYQVTQFGKPVTLSCSQTLNHNVMYWYQQKSSQAPKLLFHYYDKDFNNEADTPDNFQSRRPNTSFCFLDIRSPGLGDTAMYLCATSRFGGTYSYNEQFFGPGTRLTVL.

A few counts support this clonotype. The rearrangement joins TRBV7-9 to TRBJ2-1; 7 bases are shared with TRBD2. In germline, CDR1 is SEHNR, CDR2 FQNEAQ (reference sequence). This CDR3 is built from 16 residues. V lost 5 bases, J lost 4 bases, and 11 bases stayed unmatched. The CDR3 here is CASSPPFSGQYNEQFF. CDR3 in DNA: TGTGCCAGCAGCCCCCCTTTTAGCGGGCAATACAATGAGCAGTTCTTC.

This clonotype has just a few counts. V and J are TRBV10-3 and TRBJ2-5; D possibly corresponds to TRBD1 (5 bases). Germline V CDR1 and CDR2: ENHRY, SYGVKD. V was pared by 4 bases and J by 7 bases, with 16 bases between. The CDR3 has 14 amino acids. CDR3 residues: CAISGSTAVRTQYF. The CDR3, as DNA: TGTGCCATCAGTGGATCGACAGCAGTCCGGACCCAGTACTTC.

V is TRBV5-5 and J is TRBJ2-1; a weak D match, TRBD1 (5 bases). The germline gives CDR1 SGHKS, CDR2 YYEKEE (reference sequence). V was shortened by 1 base and J by 9 bases, with 14 bases between the two germline ends. This CDR3 is built from 14 residues. The CDR3 spells CASSLSQGMREQFF. The CDR3, as DNA: TGTGCCAGCAGCTTGTCCCAGGGAATGCGTGAGCAGTTCTTC. Based on the CDR3 plus reference TRBV5-5 and TRBJ2-1, the full variable domain is DAGVTQSPTHLIKTRGQQVTLRCSPISGHKSVSWYQQVLGQGPQFIFQYYEKEERGRGNFPDRFSARQFPNYSSELNVNALLLGDSALYLCASSLSQGMREQFFGPGTRLTVL.

In this sample, this clonotype turned up a few times. The V call is TRBV4-1, the J call TRBJ2-5; 8 positions match TRBD1. Per the germline V gene, CDR1 is MGHRA and CDR2 is YSYEKL. The V segment lost 6 bases and the J segment 4 bases; nucleotides outside the gene matches: 7. CDR3 length: 14 residues. CDR3 region: CASRQLTGAETQYF. CDR3 DNA: TGCGCCAGCAGACAATTGACAGGGGCAGAGACCCAGTACTTC.

Many counts were recorded for this clonotype. The rearrangement joins TRBV20-1 to TRBJ2-3, with D uncertain. CDR3 size: 13 residues. The V end lost 2 bases, the J end lost 0 bases, and 6 bases lay between the germline ends. Germline V gene data show CDR1 as DFQATT and CDR2 as SNEGSKA (reference sequence). CDR3: CSARHRSTDTQYF. The CDR3 nucleotides read TGCAGTGCTAGACACCGGAGCACAGATACGCAGTATTTT.

The chain couples TRBV6-2 or TRBV6-3 to TRBJ2-7, with 10 bases fitting TRBD2. The CDR3 length is 15 residues. V was pared by 5 bases and J by 4 bases, with 8 bases of the junction left unmatched. CDR1 MNHEY and CDR2 SVGEGT come from the germline V gene. The CDR3 sequence: CASSTRTSGAYEQYF. The CDR3 coding sequence is TGTGCCAGCAGTACCAGGACTAGCGGAGCTTACGAGCAGTACTTC.

This clonotype was observed a few times. The rearrangement uses TRBV5-1 and TRBJ2-6; D is possibly TRBD2 (5 bases). CDR3 length: 15 amino acids. Trimming took off 0 bases at V and 3 bases at J, with 7 bases between the two ends. Germline values: CDR1 SGHRS, CDR2 YFSETQ. The CDR3 reads CASSLARGGANVLTF. CDR3 nucleotides: TGCGCCAGCAGCTTGGCCCGGGGTGGGGCCAACGTCCTGACTTTC.

The V and J genes are TRBV20-1 and TRBJ2-7, with 11 positions matching TRBD1. The CDR3 has 13 amino acids. Germline V gene lookup returns CDR1 DFQATT and CDR2 SNEGSKA (reference sequence). J gave up 3 bases and V 7 bases, and 5 bases lay outside the gene matches. The CDR3 loop reads CSVRTGGHYEQYF. The DNA of the CDR3 is TGCAGTGTCAGGACAGGGGGCCACTACGAGCAGTACTTC.

This clonotype has a handful of counts. The J gene is TRBJ1-2, the V gene TRBV20-1; no clear D. V dropped 0 bases and J dropped 8 bases, with 13 bases sitting between them. Germline values: CDR1 DFQATT, CDR2 SNEGSKA (reference sequence). The CDR3 totals 13 residues. CDR3 bases: TGCAGTGCTAGAGATCTACAGTCCCGAGGCTACACCTTC. Residues: CSARDLQSRGYTF.

The chain combines TRBV11-2 with TRBJ2-5; TRBD2 might be the D (7 bases). Trimming took off 1 base at V and 1 base at J, with 10 bases between the two ends. The CDR3 extends over 15 amino acids. Germline assignment: CDR1 SGHAT and CDR2 FQNNGV. CDR3 residues: CASSLGGGSQETQYF. CDR3 DNA: TGTGCCAGCAGCTTAGGGGGGGGCAGCCAAGAGACCCAGTACTTC.

The chain recombines TRBV19 with TRBJ1-1; D unresolved. Per the germline V gene, CDR1 is LNHDA and CDR2 is SQIVND (reference sequence). This CDR3 has 14 amino acids. V was pared by 5 bases and J by 3 bases, with 13 bases between. The CDR3 nucleotides are TGTGCCAGTAGTTCACGACTCGGGGACACTGAAGCTTTCTTT. Its translation: CASSSRLGDTEAFF.

J is TRBJ2-3 and V is TRBV29-1; D gene ambiguous. The CDR3 consists of 14 residues. Deletions cut 3 bases from V and 0 bases from J, with 10 bases between. Germline CDR1 SQVTM, CDR2 ANQGSEA. The CDR3 protein is CSVDEVFSTDTQYF. CDR3 nucleotides: TGCAGCGTTGATGAAGTTTTTAGCACAGATACGCAGTATTTT.

This clonotype came up a few times. This chain connects TRBV5-1 to TRBJ2-4, with 10 bases fitting TRBD2. The CDR3 covers 14 residues. J gave up 8 bases and V 2 bases, and 4 bases lay outside the gene matches. Per the germline V gene, CDR1 is SGHRS and CDR2 is YFSETQ. The CDR3 nucleotides are TGCGCCAGCAGCTTAAACAGCGGGAGGGACATTCAGTACTTC. It codes for CASSLNSGRDIQYF.